This is a list of T cell receptor beta chains from one sample in a study of T cells in Graves' hyperthyroidism and ophthalmopathy. A single record per CDR3 protein comes from TCRdb applying MiXCR to the multiplex PCR reads. The sample records about 690,000 distinct CDR3 sequences, roughly 17% being singletons. The sample was blood. The receptors stem from a man aged 50-60 years with Graves' hyperthyroidism. Each CDR3 is given without its conserved first and last residue. Each record gives: J gene, D gene, V gene, CDR3 protein. D genes are given only for firm matches.

>TRBJ1-6|NA|TRBV25-1
ASRGQFNSPLH
>TRBJ2-5|TRBD1|TRBV30
AWSKTGGGKTQY
>TRBJ2-4|NA|TRBV6-2/TRBV6-3
ASSYSGQSKNIQY
>TRBJ2-7|TRBD2|TRBV2
ASSDLAGTGEQY
>TRBJ1-4|NA|TRBV5-1
ASSLGRGVATNEKLF
>TRBJ2-2|TRBD1|TRBV7-9
ASRGTGDNGELF
>TRBJ2-7|NA|TRBV7-3
ASSLTPGAPEQY
>TRBJ2-7|NA|TRBV11-2
ASSFLERSYEQY
>TRBJ2-7|NA|TRBV9
ASSAGAPTYEQY
>TRBJ1-1|TRBD1|TRBV11-1
ASRGTAEAF
>TRBJ1-6|TRBD1|TRBV7-9
ASSGQTGDNSPLH
>TRBJ2-3|NA|TRBV6-2/TRBV6-3
ASSYGGASTDTQY
>TRBJ1-1|NA|TRBV11-2
ASSLGHIITEAF
>TRBJ2-3|NA|TRBV12-3/TRBV12-4
ASDGQSTDTQY
>TRBJ1-2|TRBD1|TRBV5-1
ASSWMGQGAANYGYT
>TRBJ2-1|NA|TRBV3-1
ASSQGGNEQF
>TRBJ2-1|NA|TRBV10-3
ALGTPSYNEQF
>TRBJ2-1|NA|TRBV27
ASSLPQNEQF
>TRBJ1-6|TRBD1|TRBV30
AWDVNRDRGQWSSPLH
>TRBJ2-1|NA|TRBV6-1
ASSLTGSQAAQSGNSYNEQF
>TRBJ2-7|NA|TRBV28
ASIAPSYEQY
>TRBJ2-2|NA|TRBV5-1
ASKGGADDGELF
>TRBJ2-5|NA|TRBV6-2/TRBV6-3
ASSSGTRKYQETQY
>TRBJ2-7|NA|TRBV20-1
SLRTAYEQY
>TRBJ2-7|TRBD1|TRBV12-3/TRBV12-4
ASSPPPGQGVYVQY
>TRBJ1-2|NA|TRBV5-8
ASSRPGNLRGYT
>TRBJ2-1|NA|TRBV3-1
ASSDYNGNEQF
>TRBJ2-5|TRBD1|TRBV12-3/TRBV12-4
ASSFRTGGAEGETQY
>TRBJ1-6|TRBD1|TRBV6-1
ASTGKQGDSSPLH
>TRBJ2-3|TRBD2|TRBV7-2
ASSLGLGPDTQY
>TRBJ2-3|TRBD2|TRBV20-1
SARTSGRVGDTQY
>TRBJ2-2|NA|TRBV11-2
ASSLVGYTGELF